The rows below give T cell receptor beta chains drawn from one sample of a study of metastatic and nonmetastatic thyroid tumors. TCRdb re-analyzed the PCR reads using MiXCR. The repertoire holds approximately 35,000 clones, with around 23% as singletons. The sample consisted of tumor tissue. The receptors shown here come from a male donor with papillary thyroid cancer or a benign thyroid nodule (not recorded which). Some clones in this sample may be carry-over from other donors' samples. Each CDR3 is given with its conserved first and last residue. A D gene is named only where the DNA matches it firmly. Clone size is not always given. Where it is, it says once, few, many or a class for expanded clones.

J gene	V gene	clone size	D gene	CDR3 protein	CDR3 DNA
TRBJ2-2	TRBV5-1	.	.	CASSLGVSTGELFF	TGCGCCAGCAGCTTGGGGGTTAGTACCGGGGAGTTGTTTTTT
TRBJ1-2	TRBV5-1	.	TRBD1	CASSSAGGRGYGYTF	TGCGCCAGCAGTTCCGCAGGGGGACGGGGCTATGGCTACACCTTC
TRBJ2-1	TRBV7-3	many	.	CASSLTRRDEQFF	TGTGCCAGCAGCTTAACCCGCCGGGATGAGCAGTTCTTC
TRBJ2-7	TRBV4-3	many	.	CASSQDFGNFPYEQYF	TGCGCCAGCAGCCAAGATTTCGGCAACTTCCCATACGAGCAGTACTTC
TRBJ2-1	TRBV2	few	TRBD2	CAKRLAGGVEQFF	TGTGCCAAGAGACTAGCGGGAGGTGTTGAGCAGTTCTTC
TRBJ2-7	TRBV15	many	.	CATSRERGAIYEQYF	TGTGCCACCAGCAGAGAGAGAGGGGCTATCTACGAGCAGTACTTC
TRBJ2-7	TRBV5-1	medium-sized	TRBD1	CASSQGAMYEQYF	TGCGCCAGCAGCCAGGGGGCTATGTACGAGCAGTACTTC
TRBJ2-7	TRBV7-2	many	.	CASSILTGPYEQYF	TGTGCCAGCAGCATATTAACAGGGCCTTACGAGCAGTACTTC
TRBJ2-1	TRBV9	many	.	CASSIGARRSYNEQFF	TGTGCCAGCAGCATAGGGGCCCGGCGGTCCTACAATGAGCAGTTCTTC
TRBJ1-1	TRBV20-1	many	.	CSARDRAGRTEAFF	TGCAGTGCTAGAGATCGGGCAGGGAGGACTGAAGCTTTCTTT
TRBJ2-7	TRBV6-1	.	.	CASSLSGVRSYEQYF	TGTGCCAGCAGCCTCTCGGGAGTGAGGTCCTACGAGCAGTACTTC
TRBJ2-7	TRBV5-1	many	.	CASSQRTRGGYEQYF	TGCGCCAGCAGCCAGAGGACCAGGGGAGGCTACGAGCAGTACTTC
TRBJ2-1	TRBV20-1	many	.	CSARDFRDAVPMEQFF	TGCAGTGCTAGAGACTTCCGGGACGCCGTCCCTATGGAGCAGTTCTTC
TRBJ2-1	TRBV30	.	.	CAWSVLASYNEQFF	TGTGCCTGGAGTGTACTCGCGTCCTACAATGAGCAGTTCTTC
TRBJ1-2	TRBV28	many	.	CASSPQGYGYTF	TGTGCCAGCAGTCCACAGGGTTATGGCTACACCTTC
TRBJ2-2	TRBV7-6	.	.	CAISFRCNTGELFF	TGTGCCATCAGCTTCCGGTGTAACACCGGGGAGCTGTTTTTT
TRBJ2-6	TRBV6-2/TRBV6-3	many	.	CASTFRSGANVLTF	TGTGCCAGCACTTTCCGTTCTGGGGCCAACGTCCTGACTTTC
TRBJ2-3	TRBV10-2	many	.	CASNGGWGTDTQYF	TGCGCCAGCAATGGTGGGTGGGGCACAGATACGCAGTATTTT
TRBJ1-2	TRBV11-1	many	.	CASSFAKFGTVYGYTF	TGTGCCAGCAGTTTCGCTAAGTTTGGGACGGTCTATGGCTACACCTTC
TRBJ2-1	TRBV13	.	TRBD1	CASSRRGTGNNEQFF	TGTGCCAGCAGCCGCAGGGGGACAGGGAACAATGAGCAGTTCTTC
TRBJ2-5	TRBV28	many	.	CASSTSETQYF	TGTGCCAGCAGTACGAGCGAGACCCAGTACTTC
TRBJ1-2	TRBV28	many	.	CASSPERSFGYTF	TGTGCCAGCAGTCCCGAAAGGTCTTTCGGCTACACCTTC
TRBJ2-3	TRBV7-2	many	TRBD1	CASSLGGQGQDTQYF	TGTGCCAGCAGCTTAGGAGGACAGGGTCAAGATACGCAGTATTTT
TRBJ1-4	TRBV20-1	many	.	CSAGTQGSEKLFF	TGCAGTGCGGGAACTCAGGGGAGCGAAAAACTGTTTTTT
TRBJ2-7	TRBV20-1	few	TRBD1	CSARGGTGGYEQYF	TGCAGTGCTAGGGGAGGGACAGGGGGTTACGAGCAGTACTTC
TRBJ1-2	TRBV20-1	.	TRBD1	CSASPRQGRGGYTF	TGCAGTGCTAGTCCAAGACAGGGGAGGGGTGGCTACACCTTC
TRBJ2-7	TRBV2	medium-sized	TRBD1	CATQPGQQYEQYF	TGTGCCACCCAACCGGGACAGCAATACGAGCAGTACTTC
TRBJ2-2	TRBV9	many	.	CASSVGRAGELFF	TGTGCCAGCAGCGTAGGGCGAGCCGGGGAGCTGTTTTTT
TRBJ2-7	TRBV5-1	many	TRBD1	CASSLGQGLFEQYF	TGCGCCAGCAGCTTGGGACAGGGGTTGTTCGAGCAGTACTTC
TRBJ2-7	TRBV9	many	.	CASSVAPGQTYEQYF	TGTGCCAGCAGCGTAGCTCCCGGACAGACCTACGAGCAGTACTTC
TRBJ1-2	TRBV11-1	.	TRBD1	CASSNPTGKGAGGYTF	TGTGCCAGCAGCAATCCAACAGGCAAGGGGGCCGGAGGCTACACCTTC
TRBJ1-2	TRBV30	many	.	CAWSQGLNYGYTF	TGTGCCTGGAGTCAGGGTCTAAACTATGGCTACACCTTC
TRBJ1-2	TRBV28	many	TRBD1	CASSTGQVYGYTF	TGTGCCAGCAGTACGGGACAGGTCTATGGCTACACCTTC
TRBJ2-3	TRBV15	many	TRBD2	CATSPGLAESGTQYF	TGTGCCACCTCGCCGGGACTAGCGGAGTCGGGCACGCAGTATTTT
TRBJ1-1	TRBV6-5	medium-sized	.	CASSYSPGHITLNTEAFF	TGTGCCAGCAGTTACTCACCGGGACACATAACCCTGAACACTGAAGCTTTCTTT
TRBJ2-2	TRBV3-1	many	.	CASSQESYGELFF	TGTGCCAGCAGCCAAGAATCATACGGGGAGCTGTTTTTT
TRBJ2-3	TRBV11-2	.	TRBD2	CASSLVGGSGTTDTQYF	TGTGCCAGCAGCTTAGTGGGGGGTAGCGGGACCACAGATACGCAGTATTTT
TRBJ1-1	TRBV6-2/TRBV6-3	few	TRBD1	CASIILQGADTEAFF	TGTGCCAGCATTATCCTACAGGGGGCGGACACTGAAGCTTTCTTT
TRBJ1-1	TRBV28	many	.	CASSLLGVNTEAFF	TGTGCCAGCAGTTTATTAGGGGTGAACACTGAAGCTTTCTTT
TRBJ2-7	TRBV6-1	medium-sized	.	CASRDGFHSEQYF	TGTGCCAGCAGAGACGGGTTTCACTCCGAGCAGTACTTC
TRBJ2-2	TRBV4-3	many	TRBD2	CASSQVHLAGAAGELFF	TGCGCCAGCAGCCAAGTTCACCTAGCGGGAGCCGCCGGGGAGCTGTTTTTT
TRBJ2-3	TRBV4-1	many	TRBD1	CASSPDRSTDTQYF	TGCGCCAGCAGCCCGGACAGGAGCACAGATACGCAGTATTTT
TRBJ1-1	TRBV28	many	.	CASRQRNTEAFF	TGTGCCAGCAGGCAGAGGAACACTGAAGCTTTCTTT
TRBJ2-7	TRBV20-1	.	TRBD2	CSASRLAGGQDEQYF	TGCAGTGCTAGCCGACTAGCGGGAGGCCAGGACGAGCAGTACTTC
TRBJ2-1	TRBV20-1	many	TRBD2	CSARTPRRGSGGEQFF	TGCAGTGCTAGAACCCCCCGGCGCGGGAGTGGAGGAGAGCAGTTCTTC
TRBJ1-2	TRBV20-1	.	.	CSASPLFVVGQTYGYTF	TGCAGTGCTAGTCCCCTGTTTGTCGTAGGACAGACCTATGGCTACACCTTC
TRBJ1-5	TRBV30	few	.	CAWSGRANQPQHF	TGTGCCTGGAGTGGCAGGGCGAATCAGCCCCAGCATTTT
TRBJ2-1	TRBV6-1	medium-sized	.	CASSEWQGGSAAPEQFF	TGTGCCAGCAGTGAGTGGCAGGGGGGGTCGGCAGCTCCTGAGCAGTTCTTC
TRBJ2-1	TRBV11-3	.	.	CASSLSEGFEQFF	TGTGCCAGCAGCTTATCAGAGGGTTTTGAGCAGTTCTTC
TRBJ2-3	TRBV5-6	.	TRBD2	CASTAGLAGTYTDTQYF	TGTGCCAGCACCGCCGGACTAGCGGGAACGTACACAGATACGCAGTATTTT
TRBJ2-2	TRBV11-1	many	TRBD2	CASSSQTSVFTGELFF	TGTGCCAGCAGCTCCCAGACTAGCGTTTTCACCGGGGAGCTGTTTTTT
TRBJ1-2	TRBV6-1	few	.	CASSDENRGRIYTF	TGTGCCAGCAGTGACGAAAATCGGGGGCGAATCTACACCTTC
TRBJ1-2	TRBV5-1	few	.	CASSLNGTPSGYTF	TGCGCCAGCAGCTTGAATGGGACACCATCCGGCTACACCTTC
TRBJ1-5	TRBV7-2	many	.	CASSLGGRNQPQHF	TGTGCCAGCAGCTTAGGGGGACGCAATCAGCCCCAGCATTTT
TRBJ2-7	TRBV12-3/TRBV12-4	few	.	CASSNRGITSHEQYF	TGTGCCAGCAGCAACCGCGGGATAACAAGCCACGAGCAGTACTTC
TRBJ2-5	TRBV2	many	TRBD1	CASRYRGQETQYF	TGTGCCAGCAGGTACAGGGGACAAGAGACCCAGTACTTC
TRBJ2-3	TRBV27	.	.	CASSPSGLVDTQYF	TGTGCCAGCAGTCCCTCCGGTTTGGTGGATACGCAGTATTTT
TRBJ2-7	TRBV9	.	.	CASSVASSSTYEQYF	TGTGCCAGCAGCGTAGCCTCTAGCAGTACCTACGAGCAGTACTTC